This T cell receptor (beta chain) was sequenced during a study of graft-versus-host responses after intestinal transplantation. The overall study: Transplants given to recipients were multivisceral, liver-intestinal, or isolated intestinal. Findings of the study overall: GvH clones occurred in recipient marrow; some first appeared in ileum or blood.

Details on this clone: As yet, its antigen is unknown.

Only in-frame clones appear in the TCRdb table, and some are missing; sequencing was by immunoSEQ multiplex PCR. The sample includes under 95,000 clones, about nine tenths of them seen just once. The CDR3 is 15 residues long. With 4 bases removed from V and 8 bases from J, the gap between germline ends came to 21 bases. Germline V gene data show CDR1 as SGHNT and CDR2 as YYREEE (reference sequence). The receptor comes from a human donor who was the organ donor for an intestinal transplant. This specimen was unstimulated CD4+ T cells sorted from spleen or lymph node cells, taken before transplant. The chain combines TRBV5-4 with TRBJ1-2; maybe TRBD1 (6 bases). CDR3 sequence reads: CASSVDGGSAWGYTF. CDR3 nucleotide sequence: TGTGCCAGCAGCGTGGATGGGGGCAGCGCATGGGGCTACACCTTC.